This T cell receptor (beta chain) was identified during a study of blood T cell repertoires in COVID-19. Study at large: What the recovered Cohort 3 donors had was two negative PCRs, clearance, or symptom resolution.

Original methodology: By means of reference gene primer amplification, nucleated cell counts were estimated. Profiling relied on immunoSEQ multiplex PCR, and the TCRdb table lists in-frame clones only, not all of them. V, J and clone size are taken as reported in that table, and D and trimming were inferred from the DNA itself. The table has roughly 150,000 clones, roughly 78% seen once. Specimen: PBMCs or T cells enriched from blood (not recorded which). The receptor was isolated from a woman aged 70 to 79 in a cohort exposed to, infected with or recovered from COVID-19 (not recorded which).

This CDR3 reads CASSLALARGAETQYF. The DNA for the CDR3 is TGCGCCAGCAGCTTGGCACTAGCGAGGGGGGCAGAGACCCAGTACTTC. The chain is built from TRBV5-1 and TRBJ2-5, with a weak D call TRBD2 (7 bases). The V and J ends lost 0 bases and 4 bases respectively, with 16 bases between them. The CDR3 length is 16 residues. Germline CDR1 is SGHRS and CDR2 is YFSETQ.